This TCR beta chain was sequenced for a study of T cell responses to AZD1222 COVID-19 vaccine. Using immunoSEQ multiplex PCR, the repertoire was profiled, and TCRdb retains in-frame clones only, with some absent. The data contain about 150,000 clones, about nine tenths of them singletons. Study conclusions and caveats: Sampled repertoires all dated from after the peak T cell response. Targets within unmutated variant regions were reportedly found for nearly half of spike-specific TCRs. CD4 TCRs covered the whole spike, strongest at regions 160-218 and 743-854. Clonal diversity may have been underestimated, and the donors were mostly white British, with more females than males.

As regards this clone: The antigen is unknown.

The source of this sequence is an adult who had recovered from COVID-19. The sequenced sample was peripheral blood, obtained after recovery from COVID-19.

The CDR3 is CASSGNSGRGAFF. DNA of the CDR3: TGTGCCAGCAGTGGGAACTCCGGAAGGGGGGCTTTCTTT. This rearrangement joins TRBV2 to TRBJ1-1, with D perhaps matching TRBD1 (6 bases). The CDR3 extends over 13 amino acids. With 4 bases removed from V and 11 bases from J, the gap between germline ends came to 17 bases. Germline V gene sequence: CDR1 SNHLY, CDR2 FYNNEI.